Listed below are T cell receptor beta chains from one sample, sequenced in a study of control samples from healthy donors and cancer patients. Here immunoSEQ multiplex PCR was the method, and the copy in TCRdb shows in-frame clones only, minus some. This table has about 120,000 clones, about 93% appearing once. The sample taken for sequencing was blood. The source is a man aged 30-40 years in good health. Both conserved end residues are part of each CDR3.

>TRBJ1-4|TRBV2
CAWRRGIEKLFF
>TRBJ2-3|TRBV7-9
CASSLGTLGADTQYF
>TRBJ2-1|TRBV19
CASSVYNEQFF
>TRBJ1-2|TRBV6-6
CASSPPPGPQPLDGYTF
>TRBJ2-7|TRBV7-9
CASSSLIGTGASGEQYF
>TRBJ1-5|TRBV6-6
CASRPGSGRSNQPQHF
>TRBJ2-1|TRBV19
CASSTGSGRFEQFF
>TRBJ2-5|TRBV12-3/TRBV12-4
CASKKILQETQYF
>TRBJ1-4|TRBV6-1
CASSEGRSRSNEKLFF
>TRBJ2-3|TRBV4-1
CASSQPSGAGADTQYF
>TRBJ2-5|TRBV7-2
CASSTRTASQETQYF
>TRBJ1-1|TRBV4-1
CASSQNLRGLMNTEAFF
>TRBJ1-1|TRBV6-6
CASSYSGSNTEAFF
>TRBJ2-5|TRBV18
CASSPMDRDQETQYF
>TRBJ1-5|TRBV28
CASSAGFGEVQPQHF
>TRBJ1-5|TRBV7-9
CASTNKAFNQPQHF
>TRBJ2-7|TRBV9
CASSATGGAGYEQYF
>TRBJ1-2|TRBV19
CASSPPVRAVPSGYTF
>TRBJ1-1|TRBV12-3/TRBV12-4
CASRFGQATEAFF
>TRBJ2-3|TRBV5-8
CASSLEGLARTDTQYF
>TRBJ2-2|TRBV6-6
CASSPRGQNTGELFF
>TRBJ1-1|TRBV5-3
CVRRLGGTEAFF
>TRBJ2-4|TRBV3-1/TRBV3-2
CASSQAFGGLAKNIQYF
>TRBJ2-2|TRBV6-6
CASSYSVGNGELFF
>TRBJ1-2|TRBV7-8
CASSLGPDRAIDYGYTF
>TRBJ1-5|TRBV9
CASSAGQGDQPQHF
>TRBJ1-2|TRBV24-1
CATSAGAGYGYTF
>TRBJ1-1|TRBV6-2/TRBV6-3
CASSYSITEAFF
>TRBJ2-3|TRBV3-1/TRBV3-2
CASSLEVQEPTDTQYF
>TRBJ1-3|TRBV5-6
CASSSPALQGAGAGNTIYF
>TRBJ2-3|TRBV18
CASSTRGTGYDTQYF
>TRBJ1-6|TRBV5-1
CASSPGPSSPLHF
>TRBJ1-1|TRBV6-5
CASSYQGNTEAFF
>TRBJ1-2|TRBV27
CASTRLGGGNDYTF
>TRBJ1-1|TRBV12-3/TRBV12-4
CASSDTGLVGAFF
>TRBJ1-1|TRBV9
CASSVEWGGNTEAFF
>TRBJ1-5|TRBV19
CASSTVLSNQPQHF
>TRBJ2-3|TRBV27
CASTIGGGADTQYF
>TRBJ2-3|TRBV4-2
CASSQVIGTDTQYF
>TRBJ1-1|TRBV24-1
CATSRGETEAFF
>TRBJ1-3|TRBV19
CASSTEGHLNTIYF
>TRBJ1-2|TRBV10-3
CAIAGTGNAYTF
>TRBJ1-1|TRBV19
CASRTGGTEAFF
>TRBJ2-2|TRBV18
CASSPTLNTGELFF
>TRBJ1-1|TRBV5-4
CASSLGENTEAFF
>TRBJ1-3|TRBV2
CASSESSGNTIYF
>TRBJ1-2|TRBV7-9
CASSLGDLRSYGYTF
>TRBJ2-3|TRBV19
CASSADTTPTDTQYF
>TRBJ1-1|TRBV6-5
CASSYGTVWNTEAFF
>TRBJ1-4|TRBV5-1
CASSLEEVGKLFF
>TRBJ1-4|TRBV4-1
CASSPGTEGKLFF
>TRBJ1-5|TRBV5-6
CASSFGTDQPQHF
>TRBJ1-1|TRBV6-6
CASSQGGGTEAFF